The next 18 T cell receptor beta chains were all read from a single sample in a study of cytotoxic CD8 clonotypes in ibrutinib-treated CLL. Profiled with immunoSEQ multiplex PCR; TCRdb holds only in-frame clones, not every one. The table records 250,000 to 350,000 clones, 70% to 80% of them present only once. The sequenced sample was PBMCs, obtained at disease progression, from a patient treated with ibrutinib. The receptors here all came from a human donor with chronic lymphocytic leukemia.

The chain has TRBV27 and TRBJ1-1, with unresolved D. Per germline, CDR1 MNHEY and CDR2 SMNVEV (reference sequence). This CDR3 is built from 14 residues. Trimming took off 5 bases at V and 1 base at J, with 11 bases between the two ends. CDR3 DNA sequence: TGTGCCAGCAGTCCCGTGGACTGGAACACTGAAGCTTTCTTT. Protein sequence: CASSPVDWNTEAFF.

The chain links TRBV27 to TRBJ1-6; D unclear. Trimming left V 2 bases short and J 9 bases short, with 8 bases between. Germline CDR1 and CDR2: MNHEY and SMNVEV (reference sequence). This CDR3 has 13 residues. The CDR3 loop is CASSLSWSSPLHF. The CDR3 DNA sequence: TGTGCCAGCAGTTTAAGCTGGAGTTCACCCCTCCACTTT.

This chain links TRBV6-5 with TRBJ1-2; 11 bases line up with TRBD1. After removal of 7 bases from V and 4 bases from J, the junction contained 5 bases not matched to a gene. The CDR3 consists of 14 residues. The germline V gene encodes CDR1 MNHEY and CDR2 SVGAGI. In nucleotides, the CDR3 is TGTGCCAGCACCCGGGACAGGGGGGGCTATGGCTACACCTTC. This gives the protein CASTRDRGGYGYTF.

Written as DNA, the CDR3 is TGTGCCAGTAGTATAGGAGGGGGACAGGGGGCAGGTCAGCCCCAGCATTTT. This codes for CASSIGGGQGAGQPQHF. The rearrangement joins TRBV19 to TRBJ1-5; 12 bases are a match to TRBD1. The CDR3 has 17 residues. Germline lookup yields CDR1 LNHDA and CDR2 SQIVND (reference sequence). Trimming took 1 base from V and 6 from J; bases not matched to a gene: 7.

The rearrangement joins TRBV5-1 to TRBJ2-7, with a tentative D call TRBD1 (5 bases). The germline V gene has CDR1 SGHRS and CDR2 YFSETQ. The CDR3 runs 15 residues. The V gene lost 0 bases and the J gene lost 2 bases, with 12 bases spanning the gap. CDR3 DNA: TGCGCCAGCAGCTTGGGAGTAGGGGTCCCCTACGAGCAGTACTTC. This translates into CASSLGVGVPYEQYF.

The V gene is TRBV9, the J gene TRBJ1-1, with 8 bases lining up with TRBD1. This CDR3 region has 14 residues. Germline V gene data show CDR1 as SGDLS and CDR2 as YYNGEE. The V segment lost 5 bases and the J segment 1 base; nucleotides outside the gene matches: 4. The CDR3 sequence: CASRPTGGNTEAFF. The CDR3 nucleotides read TGTGCCAGCAGACCTACAGGGGGGAACACTGAAGCTTTCTTT.

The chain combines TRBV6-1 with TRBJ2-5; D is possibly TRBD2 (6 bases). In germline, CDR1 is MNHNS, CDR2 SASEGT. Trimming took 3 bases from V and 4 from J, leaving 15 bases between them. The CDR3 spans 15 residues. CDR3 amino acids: CASSEVRGRGETQYF. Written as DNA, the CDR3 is TGTGCCAGCAGTGAGGTGCGGGGCCGCGGAGAGACCCAGTACTTC.

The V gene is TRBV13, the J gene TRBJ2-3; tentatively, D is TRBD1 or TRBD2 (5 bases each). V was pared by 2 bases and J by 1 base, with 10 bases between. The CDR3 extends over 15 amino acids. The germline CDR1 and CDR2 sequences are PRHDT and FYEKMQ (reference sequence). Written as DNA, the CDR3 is TGTGCCAGCAGCTTACGGGGCAGGGGCACAGATACGCAGTATTTT. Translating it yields CASSLRGRGTDTQYF.

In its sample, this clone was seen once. The CDR3 region is CASANRDIKNIQYF. The CDR3 nucleotides are TGCGCCAGCGCAAACCGGGACATCAAAAACATTCAGTACTTC. The chain uses TRBV10-2 and TRBJ2-4; maybe TRBD1 (6 bases). Looked up from germline, CDR1 is WSHSY and CDR2 is SAAADI. The CDR3 sequence is 14 residues long. Deletions cut 8 bases from V and 3 bases from J, with 14 bases between.

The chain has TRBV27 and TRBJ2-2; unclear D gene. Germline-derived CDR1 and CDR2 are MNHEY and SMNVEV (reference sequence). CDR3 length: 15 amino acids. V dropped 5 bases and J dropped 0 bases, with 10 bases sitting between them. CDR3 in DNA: TGTGCCAGCAGTCGCGTAAGATCGAACACCGGGGAGCTGTTTTTT. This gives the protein CASSRVRSNTGELFF.

The CDR3 nucleotides read TGCAGTGCCGAGGGCCCATCCGAGCAGTACTTC. Its translation: CSAEGPSEQYF. The chain links TRBV20-1 to TRBJ2-7; D is possibly TRBD2 (5 bases). The CDR3 is 11 amino acids. Trimming removed 6 bases from V and 6 bases from J, with 12 bases in between. Looked up from germline, CDR1 is DFQATT and CDR2 is SNEGSKA (reference sequence).

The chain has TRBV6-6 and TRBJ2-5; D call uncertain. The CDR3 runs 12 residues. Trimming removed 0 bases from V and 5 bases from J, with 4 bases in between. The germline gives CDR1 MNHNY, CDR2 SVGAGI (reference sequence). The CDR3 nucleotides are TGTGCCAGCAGTTACTCGCCGGAGACCCAGTACTTC. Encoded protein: CASSYSPETQYF.

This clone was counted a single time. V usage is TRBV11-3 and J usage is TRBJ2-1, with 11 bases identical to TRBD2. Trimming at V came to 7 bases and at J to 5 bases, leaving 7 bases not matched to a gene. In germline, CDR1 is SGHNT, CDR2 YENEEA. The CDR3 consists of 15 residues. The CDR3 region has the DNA TGTGCCAGCAAGTTAGCGGGGGGGCTAAACAATGAGCAGTTCTTC. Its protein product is CASKLAGGLNNEQFF. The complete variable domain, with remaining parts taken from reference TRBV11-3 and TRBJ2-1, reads EAGVVQSPRYKIIEKKQPVAFWCNPISGHNTLYWYLQNLGQGPELLIRYENEEAVDDSQLPKDRFSAERLKGVDSTLKIQPAELGDSAVYLCASKLAGGLNNEQFFGPGTRLTVL.

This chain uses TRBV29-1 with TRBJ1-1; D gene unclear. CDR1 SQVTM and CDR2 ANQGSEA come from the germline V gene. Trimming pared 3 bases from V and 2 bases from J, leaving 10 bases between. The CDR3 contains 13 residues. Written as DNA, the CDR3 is TGCAGCGTTGATCTGGGGATAAACACTGAAGCTTTCTTT. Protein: CSVDLGINTEAFF.

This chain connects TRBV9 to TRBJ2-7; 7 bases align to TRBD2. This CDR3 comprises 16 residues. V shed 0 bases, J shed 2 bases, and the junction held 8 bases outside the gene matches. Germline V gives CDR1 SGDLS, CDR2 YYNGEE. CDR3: CASSVADLAAPYEQYF. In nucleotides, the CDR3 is TGTGCCAGCAGCGTAGCGGATCTAGCGGCCCCCTACGAGCAGTACTTC.

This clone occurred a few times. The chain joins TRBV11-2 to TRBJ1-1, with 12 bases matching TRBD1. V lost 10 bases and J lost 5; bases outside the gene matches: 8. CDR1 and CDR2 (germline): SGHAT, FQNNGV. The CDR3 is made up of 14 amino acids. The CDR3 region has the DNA TGTGCCACATGGGACAGGGGGCAGGGAACTGAAGCTTTCTTT. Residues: CATWDRGQGTEAFF.

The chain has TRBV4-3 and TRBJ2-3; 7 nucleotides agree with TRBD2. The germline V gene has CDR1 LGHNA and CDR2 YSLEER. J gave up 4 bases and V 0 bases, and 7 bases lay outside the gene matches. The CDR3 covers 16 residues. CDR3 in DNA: TGCGCCAGCAGCCAAGAGGTCAGACTAGCATCAGATACGCAGTATTTT. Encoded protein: CASSQEVRLASDTQYF.

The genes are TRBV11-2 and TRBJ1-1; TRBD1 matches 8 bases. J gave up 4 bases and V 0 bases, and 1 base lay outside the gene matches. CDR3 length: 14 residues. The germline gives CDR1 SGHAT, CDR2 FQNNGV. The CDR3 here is CASSLETGGTEAFF. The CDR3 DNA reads TGTGCCAGCAGCTTAGAAACAGGGGGCACTGAAGCTTTCTTT.